This T cell receptor (beta chain) came from a study of T cells after yellow fever vaccination. TCRdb fed the 5' RACE reads into MiXCR, producing one record per CDR3 protein. The table shows just under 600,000 distinct CDR3 sequences, with about 14% occurring only once. This clonotype has just a few counts. The CDR3 runs to 13 residues. The V segment lost 8 bases and the J segment 5 bases; nucleotides outside the gene matches: 3. Specimen: PBMCs, collected on the day of the yellow fever booster vaccination. The TCR comes from a man between 25 and 39 years old who received the YFV17D yellow fever vaccine. The rearrangement links TRBV12-3 or TRBV12-4 to TRBJ2-5; 12 nucleotides agree with TRBD2. This CDR3 reads CASGLAGGETQYF. CDR3 nucleotides: TGTGCCAGCGGTCTAGCGGGAGGGGAGACCCAGTACTTC.